A single sample is the source of the 15 T cell receptor beta chains below, sequenced in a study of shared clonotypes between healthy human individuals. Only in-frame clones appear in the TCRdb table, and some are missing; sequencing was by immunoSEQ multiplex PCR. Here the sample spans 2,500,000 or so clones, roughly 90% being singletons. Material: naive CD4+ T cells from PBMCs. Subset given: CD45RA+ positively selected. All receptors come from a man aged 18 to 30 in good health. Some clones in this sample may be carry-over from other donors' samples.

The CDR3 protein is CASSSDHQPQHF. CDR3 DNA: TGTGCCAGCAGCTCGGATCATCAGCCCCAGCATTTT. The chain joins TRBV7-8 to TRBJ1-5; D gene uncertain. Trimming pared 4 bases from V and 5 bases from J, leaving 6 bases between. The CDR3 runs 12 residues. Germline loops: CDR1 SGHVS, CDR2 FQNEAQ.

The rearrangement links TRBV4-1 to TRBJ2-1, with a tentative D call TRBD2 (6 bases). There are 14 residues in the CDR3. CDR1 and CDR2 from the germline V gene are MGHRA and YSYEKL. Deletions cut 4 bases from V and 6 bases from J, with 13 bases between. The CDR3 DNA reads as TGCGCCAGCAGCCCCGGGAGTCTTACCAATGAGCAGTTCTTC. Translation gives CASSPGSLTNEQFF.

The genes are TRBV19 and TRBJ1-5; TRBD1 aligns across 7 bases. The CDR3 has 17 residues. Looked up from germline, CDR1 is LNHDA and CDR2 is SQIVND (reference sequence). The trim removed 4 bases at V and 2 bases at J, leaving 11 bases unmatched. CDR3 sequence (DNA): TGTGCCAGTAGTAAAGGGGGACAGAGGGCTGGCAATCAGCCCCAGCATTTT. It translates to CASSKGGQRAGNQPQHF.

The chain recombines TRBV7-9 with TRBJ2-1, with a weak D call TRBD2 (5 bases). CDR1 is SEHNR and CDR2 is FQNEAQ in the germline V gene (reference sequence). This CDR3 region has 14 residues. The germline V and J ends were trimmed by 1 base and 6 bases, with 10 bases remaining between them. CDR3: CASSLDGGGNEQFF. Written as DNA, the CDR3 is TGTGCCAGCAGCTTAGATGGAGGTGGCAATGAGCAGTTCTTC.

The chain carries TRBV11-3 and TRBJ2-3; D possibly corresponds to TRBD2 (6 bases). V was pared by 5 bases and J by 2 bases, with 11 bases between. The CDR3 spans 14 residues. Germline values: CDR1 SGHNT, CDR2 YENEEA. This CDR3 reads CASSPGLNTDTQYF. The CDR3 DNA reads as TGTGCCAGCAGCCCGGGACTTAACACAGATACGCAGTATTTT.

The chain recombines TRBV7-2 with TRBJ1-5; D is unclear. The CDR3 has 13 amino acids. Trimming took 2 bases from V and 7 from J, leaving 9 bases between them. Germline loops: CDR1 SGHTA, CDR2 FQGNSA. Here the CDR3 reads CASSLLGLQPQHF. The CDR3 nucleotides are TGTGCCAGCAGCTTATTGGGGTTGCAGCCCCAGCATTTT.

Remarks on this clone: One end of the junction varies from germline; a read error may be responsible. The V gene is TRBV11-3, the J gene TRBJ2-1; a weak D match, TRBD2 (5 bases). The germline V gene encodes CDR1 SGHNT and CDR2 YENEEA. This CDR3 comprises 13 residues. The CDR3 reads CASSLDHGGEQFF. The CDR3 DNA reads as TGTGCCAGCAGCCTAGATCACGGAGGTGAGCAGTTCTTC.

The V gene is TRBV9, the J gene TRBJ2-7; D remains unclear. V was trimmed by 2 bases and J by 6 bases, leaving 15 bases between them. CDR1 is SGDLS, CDR2 YYNGEE, per germline. The CDR3 is made up of 14 amino acids. CDR3 sequence (DNA): TGTGCCAGCAGCGTTGAGCCCCTGTTAAGCGAGCAGTACTTC. Amino acid sequence: CASSVEPLLSEQYF.

V usage is TRBV5-4 and J usage is TRBJ2-4; D remains unclear. Germline assignment: CDR1 SGHNT and CDR2 YYREEE (reference sequence). Deletions cut 0 bases from V and 8 bases from J, with 9 bases between. The CDR3 has 13 amino acids. CDR3 protein: CASSLAREDIQYF. CDR3 sequence (DNA): TGTGCCAGCAGCTTGGCCAGAGAAGACATTCAGTACTTC. Full variable domain (remainder filled in from reference TRBV5-4 and TRBJ2-4): ETGVTQSPTHLIKTRGQQVTLRCSSQSGHNTVSWYQQALGQGPQFIFQYYREEENGRGNFPPRFSGLQFPNYSSELNVNALELDDSALYLCASSLAREDIQYFGAGTRLSVL.

This clone has only one observation. CDR3 residues: CASSQGSDGLRGETQYF. The CDR3 bases are TGCGCCAGCAGTCAAGGGTCCGACGGACTCCGGGGAGAGACCCAGTACTTC. V gene TRBV23-1 combines with J gene TRBJ2-5, with D tentatively TRBD2 (5 bases). TRBV23-1 is identified as an open reading frame with a role that is uncertain. V was shortened by 2 bases and J by 4 bases, with 20 bases between the two germline ends. The CDR3 runs to 17 residues.

The chain links TRBV28 to TRBJ2-7, with D perhaps matching TRBD1 (6 bases). This CDR3 is 14 amino acids long. Trimming cost V 5 bases and J 3 bases, with 14 bases left between them. Germline values: CDR1 MDHEN, CDR2 SYDVKM. CDR3 coding DNA: TGTGCCAGCAGTACCGGGACAATCTACTACGAGCAGTACTTC. This codes for CASSTGTIYYEQYF.

This chain connects TRBV5-4 to TRBJ2-2; 8 positions agree with TRBD2. V trimming: 4 bases; J trimming: 1 base; junction bases outside the gene matches: 3. CDR3 size: 15 residues. In germline, CDR1 is SGHNT, CDR2 YYREEE (reference sequence). The CDR3 DNA reads TGTGCCAGCAGCGCCACTAGCGGGAACACCGGGGAGCTGTTTTTT. Encoded protein: CASSATSGNTGELFF.

The V and J genes are TRBV28 and TRBJ2-2; D is unresolved. Between the trimmed V and J ends, which lost 6 bases and 3 bases, there was a span of 14 bases. The V gene's germline CDR1 is MDHEN and CDR2 SYDVKM. The length of the CDR3 is 15 residues. The CDR3 region has the DNA TGTGCCAGCAGCGGAACTTTAGATTACACCGGGGAGCTGTTTTTT. It is translated as CASSGTLDYTGELFF.

The V call is TRBV19, the J call TRBJ1-1; 7 bases are a match to TRBD1. CDR3 size: 16 residues. CDR1 is LNHDA and CDR2 is SQIVND in the germline V gene (reference sequence). Trimming cost V 4 bases and J 1 base; bases outside gene matches: 9. The CDR3 loop reads CASSTLTGQRNTEAFF. The DNA for the CDR3 is TGTGCCAGTAGTACTTTGACGGGACAGAGGAACACTGAAGCTTTCTTT.

Notes on this clone: The sample holds other DNA sequences that translate to the same CDR3. This chain connects TRBV11-3 to TRBJ1-1; TRBD1 might be the D (5 bases). Germline V gene sequence: CDR1 SGHNT, CDR2 YENEEA. V shed 3 bases and J shed 4 bases, with 9 bases lying between them. The CDR3 contains 13 residues. This CDR3 reads CASSFSGGTEAFF. DNA of the CDR3: TGTGCCAGCAGCTTTTCGGGGGGCACTGAAGCTTTCTTT.